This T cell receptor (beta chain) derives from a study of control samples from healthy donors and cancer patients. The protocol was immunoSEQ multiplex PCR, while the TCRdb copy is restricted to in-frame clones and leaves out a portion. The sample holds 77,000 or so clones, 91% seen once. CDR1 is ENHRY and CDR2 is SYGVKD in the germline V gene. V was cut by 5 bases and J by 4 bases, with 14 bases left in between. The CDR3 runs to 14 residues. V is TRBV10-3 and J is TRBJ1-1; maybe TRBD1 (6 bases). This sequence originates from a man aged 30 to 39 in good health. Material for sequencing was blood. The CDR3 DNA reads TGTGCCATCAGTAACTACACAGGGAGCACTGAAGCTTTCTTT. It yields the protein CAISNYTGSTEAFF.